Each of the 23 T cell receptor beta chains below was sequenced from the same sample in a study of blood T cell repertoires in COVID-19. Repertoires were generated with immunoSEQ multiplex PCR, while TCRdb's copy carries only in-frame clones and drops some. This sample has some 210,000 clones; over 75% occur once, and the top ten carry less than 7.5%. What was sequenced was peripheral blood. These receptors were taken from a woman aged 40-49 years who had recovered from COVID-19.

The V and J genes are TRBV7-2 and TRBJ2-1; tentatively, D is TRBD1 (5 bases). Germline lookup yields CDR1 SGHTA and CDR2 FQGNSA. V was shortened by 1 base and J by 7 bases, with 14 bases between the two germline ends. The CDR3 runs to 15 residues. CDR3: CASSLVSAGWNEQFF. CDR3 sequence (DNA): TGTGCCAGCAGCTTAGTTTCGGCAGGGTGGAATGAGCAGTTCTTC.

The rearrangement uses TRBV24-1 and TRBJ1-4; D might be TRBD1 (6 bases). This CDR3 comprises 15 residues. Trimming removed 4 bases at V and 8 bases at J, with 16 bases between. In germline, CDR1 is KGHDR, CDR2 SFDVKD. In DNA, the CDR3 is TGTGCCACCAGTGACCCGGGACAAGGAGCCGAAAAACTGTTTTTT. It is translated as CATSDPGQGAEKLFF.

V and J are TRBV6-5 and TRBJ2-3, with 7 bases lining up with TRBD2. Germline loops: CDR1 MNHEY, CDR2 SVGAGI. V was pared by 0 bases and J by 6 bases, with 6 bases of the junction left unmatched. The CDR3 sequence is 15 residues long. The CDR3 sequence is CASSYSGLSIDTQYF. The CDR3 bases are TGTGCCAGCAGTTACTCGGGACTAAGTATCGATACGCAGTATTTT.

The genes are TRBV9 and TRBJ2-3; TRBD2 agrees at 7 bases. CDR1 SGDLS and CDR2 YYNGEE come from the germline V gene. The ends lost 0 bases at V and 0 bases at J; junction bases unmatched: 10. The CDR3 contains 18 residues. The CDR3 DNA follows: TGTGCCAGCAGCGTAGAGGGTTTACCGGGACTAAGCACAGATACGCAGTATTTT. Amino acids: CASSVEGLPGLSTDTQYF.

The chain is built from TRBV18 and TRBJ2-7; 8 bases fit TRBD1. Trimming at V came to 2 bases and at J to 3 bases, leaving 9 bases not matched to a gene. Looked up from germline, CDR1 is KGHSH and CDR2 is LQKENI. This CDR3 has 16 residues. CDR3 nucleotide sequence: TGTGCCAGCTCACCATTAGGGGACAGGCCTTTCTACGAGCAGTACTTC. Translating gives CASSPLGDRPFYEQYF.

The gene calls are TRBV6-5 and TRBJ2-7, with a weak D call TRBD2 (5 bases). Germline CDR1 MNHEY, CDR2 SVGAGI. CDR3 length: 15 amino acids. Trimming stripped 6 bases from V and 0 bases from J, with 15 bases between. CDR3 residues: CASRLKRRDSYEQYF. CDR3 DNA sequence: TGTGCCAGCAGACTAAAGCGGCGCGACTCCTACGAGCAGTACTTC.

The chain joins TRBV29-1 to TRBJ2-1; 7 nucleotides match TRBD2. Losses at the gene ends were 4 bases for V and 0 bases for J; bases not matched to a gene: 15. CDR1 and CDR2 from the germline V gene are SQVTM and ANQGSEA. CDR3 length: 18 amino acids. For the CDR3, the DNA is TGCAGCGTTGGAGACAAGGGCTTTAGGACTAGCTCCTACAATGAGCAGTTCTTC. Encoded protein: CSVGDKGFRTSSYNEQFF.

The rearrangement joins TRBV18 to TRBJ2-1; 8 nucleotides line up with TRBD2. Trimming cost V 10 bases and J 6 bases; bases outside gene matches: 5. The CDR3 contains 12 residues. Germline assignment: CDR1 KGHSH and CDR2 LQKENI. For the CDR3, the DNA is TGTGCCACCGGAACTAGCGGCAATGAGCAGTTCTTC. Translated, it gives CATGTSGNEQFF.

This clone turned up a few times. The CDR3 nucleotides are TGCGCCAGCAGCTTGATGCGGGGGGCCGAAGATACGCAGTATTTT. Translating it yields CASSLMRGAEDTQYF. This chain uses TRBV5-1 with TRBJ2-3, with 8 bases matching TRBD2. This CDR3 region has 15 residues. V dropped 1 base and J dropped 5; count of bases not matched to a gene: 6. Germline V CDR1 and CDR2: SGHRS, YFSETQ.

This clone was seen only a few times. This sequence joins TRBV27 and TRBJ2-2, with D uncertain. CDR3 length equals 13 residues. Trimming removed 7 bases at V and 3 bases at J, with 9 bases between. CDR1 MNHEY and CDR2 SMNVEV come from the germline V gene (reference sequence). The CDR3 protein is CASTQIDTGELFF. The CDR3 coding sequence is TGTGCCAGCACCCAGATCGACACCGGGGAGCTGTTTTTT.

The V call is TRBV7-8, the J call TRBJ2-7, with 9 bases lining up with TRBD2. The length of the CDR3 is 15 residues. Germline values: CDR1 SGHVS, CDR2 FQNEAQ. V gave up 1 base and J gave up 2 bases; unmatched junction bases: 3. CDR3 protein: CASSLEAGGPYEQYF. The CDR3 DNA follows: TGTGCCAGCAGCTTAGAAGCGGGAGGCCCCTACGAGCAGTACTTC.

The chain uses TRBV6-1 and TRBJ1-2; TRBD1 is a possible D gene (6 bases). The CDR3 is 16 residues long. Deletions cut 2 bases from V and 3 bases from J, with 16 bases between. CDR1 MNHNS and CDR2 SASEGT come from the germline V gene. CDR3 protein: CASSEKTGEIYYGYTF. The CDR3 DNA follows: TGTGCCAGCAGTGAAAAGACAGGCGAAATCTACTATGGCTACACCTTC.

The gene calls are TRBV19 and TRBJ2-1; 11 positions match TRBD2. Germline trimming cut 8 bases from V and 9 bases from J; bases unmatched to any gene: 6. The CDR3 totals 13 residues. Germline assignment: CDR1 LNHDA and CDR2 SQIVND (reference sequence). The CDR3 bases are TGTGCCAGTGGAACTAGCGGGAGAACTGAGCAGTTCTTC. Its translation: CASGTSGRTEQFF.

The V and J genes are TRBV9 and TRBJ2-1; D unresolved. CDR1 is SGDLS and CDR2 is YYNGEE in the germline V gene. V gave up 0 bases and J gave up 5 bases, with 3 bases separating them. This CDR3 comprises 12 residues. The CDR3 here is CASSVGNNEQFF. Written as DNA, the CDR3 is TGTGCCAGCAGCGTAGGTAACAATGAGCAGTTCTTC.

This clone occurred once. The chain carries TRBV11-3 and TRBJ2-7; TRBD1 is a possible D gene (5 bases). This CDR3 has 13 amino acids. V shed 1 base and J shed 7 bases, with 11 bases lying between them. Germline V CDR1 and CDR2: SGHNT, YENEEA. CDR3 in amino acids: CASSLGPGQEQYF. The CDR3 nucleotides are TGTGCCAGCAGCTTAGGTCCAGGGCAGGAGCAGTACTTC. The full variable domain, with the rest looked up from reference TRBV11-3 and TRBJ2-7, is EAGVVQSPRYKIIEKKQPVAFWCNPISGHNTLYWYLQNLGQGPELLIRYENEEAVDDSQLPKDRFSAERLKGVDSTLKIQPAELGDSAVYLCASSLGPGQEQYFGPGTRLTVT.

The V call is TRBV11-2, the J call TRBJ2-3; TRBD2 matches at 10 bases. The CDR3 runs 18 residues. Germline V gene lookup returns CDR1 SGHAT and CDR2 FQNNGV. After removal of 2 bases from V and 0 bases from J, the junction contained 8 bases not matched to a gene. The CDR3 DNA reads as TGTGCCAGCAGCTTAAGGACGACTAGCGGGTCTAGCACAGATACGCAGTATTTT. Its protein is CASSLRTTSGSSTDTQYF.

The chain has TRBV11-2 and TRBJ2-7, with a possible D match to TRBD2 (7 bases). Trimming took 3 bases from V and 3 from J, leaving 12 bases between them. Germline V gene sequence: CDR1 SGHAT, CDR2 FQNNGV. CDR3 length equals 14 residues. The DNA for the CDR3 is TGTGCCAGCAGCTTTGTCGGGGGGCTCTACGAGCAGTACTTC. Protein product: CASSFVGGLYEQYF.

The V gene is TRBV27, the J gene TRBJ2-1; D may be TRBD2 (6 bases). This CDR3 contains 15 residues. Trimming shortened V by 6 bases and J by 0 bases, and 12 bases separated the two germline ends. In germline, CDR1 is MNHEY, CDR2 SMNVEV (reference sequence). The CDR3 reads CASSPSESSYNEQFF. DNA for the CDR3: TGTGCCAGCAGCCCTAGCGAAAGCTCCTACAATGAGCAGTTCTTC.

This chain joins TRBV28 and TRBJ2-5; 9 positions agree with TRBD2. Germline V gene lookup returns CDR1 MDHEN and CDR2 SYDVKM. There are 14 residues in the CDR3. J gave up 4 bases and V 3 bases, and 3 bases lay outside the gene matches. DNA for the CDR3: TGTGCCAGCAGTTTCCTAGCGGGGTTAGAGACCCAGTACTTC. Translating gives CASSFLAGLETQYF.

This clone turned up a few times. V and J are TRBV19 and TRBJ1-3, with a possible D match to TRBD1 (5 bases). The germline V gene has CDR1 LNHDA and CDR2 SQIVND (reference sequence). V gave up 3 bases and J gave up 4 bases, with 13 bases separating them. The CDR3 extends over 15 amino acids. CDR3 DNA sequence: TGTGCCAGTAGTATGCTCCGGGGGAACGGAAACACCATATATTTT. Translated, it gives CASSMLRGNGNTIYF. The full variable domain, in which reference TRBV19 and TRBJ1-3 provide the parts outside the CDR3, is DGGITQSPKYLFRKEGQNVTLSCEQNLNHDAMYWYRQDPGQGLRLIYYSQIVNDFQKGDIAEGYSVSREKKESFPLTVTSAQKNPTAFYLCASSMLRGNGNTIYFGEGSWLTVV.

The chain joins TRBV29-1 to TRBJ1-4, with TRBD1 as a possible D gene (5 bases). The V end lost 8 bases, the J end lost 0 bases, and 16 bases lay between the germline ends. The CDR3 has 15 amino acids. Per germline, CDR1 SQVTM and CDR2 ANQGSEA. For the CDR3, the DNA is TGCAGCCCAAGGCGGGGGTGTGCAACTAATGAAAAACTGTTTTTT. Its protein is CSPRRGCATNEKLFF.

This clone came up a few times. The chain has TRBV7-9 and TRBJ1-1; D is unresolved. In germline, CDR1 is SEHNR, CDR2 FQNEAQ (reference sequence). This CDR3 contains 13 residues. V dropped 1 base and J dropped 6 bases, with 9 bases sitting between them. Written as DNA, the CDR3 is TGTGCCAGCAGCTTAGGGGAGGGCTCTGAAGCTTTCTTT. Encoded protein: CASSLGEGSEAFF.

The V call is TRBV18, the J call TRBJ2-1, with 10 bases fitting TRBD2. The V gene's germline CDR1 is KGHSH and CDR2 LQKENI. Trimming took 3 bases from V and 4 from J; bases not matched to a gene: 6. The CDR3 is 16 amino acids. CDR3 in amino acids: CASSPSTSGLYNEQFF. For the CDR3, the DNA is TGTGCCAGCTCACCGTCGACTAGCGGGCTATACAATGAGCAGTTCTTC.